The T cell receptor (beta chain) described here comes from a study of blood T cells in healthy people across ages. Notes on the study in general: Measured against age, TCR beta diversity per million T cells decreased in a roughly linear manner. Diversity of TCR beta correlated strongly with naive T cell percentage. Whereas aged donors had fewer naive CD4+ cells, long-lived donors had more of them and higher diversity.

In the case of this clonotype: The antigen remains undetermined.

Through a sample-barcoded 5' primer and a J-beta primer mix, a second PCR was run for roughly 6 to 12 cycles. A single record per CDR3 protein comes from TCRdb applying MiXCR to the 5' RACE reads. The sample has around 800,000 distinct CDR3 sequences; 55% to 65% are singletons. Russia was home to the donors, healthy Caucasian individuals aged roughly 6 to 100. This receptor was identified in a man aged 25-45 years in good health. Sequencing was performed on blood.

The CDR3 region is CASSLADYQETQYF. CDR3 nucleotide sequence: TGCGCCAGCAGCTTGGCAGACTACCAAGAGACCCAGTACTTC. The rearrangement joins TRBV5-1 to TRBJ2-5; D is uncertain. This CDR3 is built from 14 residues. Trimming pared 0 bases from V and 0 bases from J, leaving 6 bases between. Germline values: CDR1 SGHRS, CDR2 YFSETQ. Variable domain in full (rest from reference TRBV5-1 and TRBJ2-5): KAGVTQTPRYLIKTRGQQVTLSCSPISGHRSVSWYQQTPGQGLQFLFEYFSETQRNKGNFPGRFSGRQFSNSRSEMNVSTLELGDSALYLCASSLADYQETQYFGPGTRLLVL.